This record concerns one T cell receptor (beta chain) sequence. This sample was included in a study of blood T cell repertoires in COVID-19. Individuals aged about 18 to 89 years were recruited from approximately 24 US areas. Donors were grouped by their self-reported clinical history. Libraries were prepared by immunoSEQ multiplex PCR; TCRdb keeps only in-frame clonotypes and omits some of them. Of about 180,000 clones in the sample, about 85% were seen once. The specimen sequenced was PBMCs or T cells enriched from blood (not recorded which). The receptor was isolated from a middle-aged man who had recovered from COVID-19.

CDR3: CASTPSGQSGELFF. The CDR3 nucleotides are TGCGCCAGCACCCCCTCGGGACAGTCCGGGGAGCTGTTTTTT. The chain is built from TRBV5-1 and TRBJ2-2; TRBD1 aligns across 7 bases. The germline CDR1 and CDR2 sequences are SGHRS and YFSETQ. J lost 6 bases, V lost 6 bases, and 8 bases had no gene match. The CDR3 sequence is 14 residues long.